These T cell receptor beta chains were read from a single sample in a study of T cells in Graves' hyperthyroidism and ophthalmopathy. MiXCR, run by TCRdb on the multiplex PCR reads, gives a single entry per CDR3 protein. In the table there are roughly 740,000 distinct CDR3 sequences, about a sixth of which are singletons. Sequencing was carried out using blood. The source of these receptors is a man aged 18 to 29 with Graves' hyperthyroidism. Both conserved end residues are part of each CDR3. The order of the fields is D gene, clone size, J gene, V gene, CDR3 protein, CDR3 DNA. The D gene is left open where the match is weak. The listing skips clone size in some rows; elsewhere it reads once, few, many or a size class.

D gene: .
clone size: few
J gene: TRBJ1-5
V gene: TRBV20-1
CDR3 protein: CSARDLLGAGNQPQHF
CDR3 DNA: TGCAGTGCTAGAGATCTGCTGGGGGCTGGCAATCAGCCCCAGCATTTT

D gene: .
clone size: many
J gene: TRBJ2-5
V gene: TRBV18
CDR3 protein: CASSPREEETQYF
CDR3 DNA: TGTGCCAGCTCACCGAGGGAAGAAGAGACCCAGTACTTC

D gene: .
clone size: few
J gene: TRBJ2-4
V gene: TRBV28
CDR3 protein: CASSPGQKANIQYF
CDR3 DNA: TGTGCCAGCAGCCCCGGACAGAAGGCAAACATTCAGTACTTC

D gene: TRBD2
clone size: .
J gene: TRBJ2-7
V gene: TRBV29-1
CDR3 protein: CSVVGGGTYEQYF
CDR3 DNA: TGCAGCGTTGTCGGCGGGGGGACCTACGAGCAGTACTTC

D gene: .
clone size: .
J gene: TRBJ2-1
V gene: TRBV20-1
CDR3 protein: CSARSLGKSSYSEQFF
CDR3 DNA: TGCAGTGCTAGATCCTTGGGGAAGAGCTCCTACAGTGAGCAGTTCTTC

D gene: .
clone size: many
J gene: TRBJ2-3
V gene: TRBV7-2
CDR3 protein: CASSLPFPGDYADTQYF
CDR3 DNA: TGTGCCAGCAGCTTACCCTTTCCTGGCGACTATGCAGATACGCAGTATTTT

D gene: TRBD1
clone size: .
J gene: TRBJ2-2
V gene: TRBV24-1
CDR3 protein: CATSDFRTGLNTGELFF
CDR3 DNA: TGTGCCACCAGTGATTTCCGGACAGGTCTGAACACCGGGGAGCTGTTTTTT

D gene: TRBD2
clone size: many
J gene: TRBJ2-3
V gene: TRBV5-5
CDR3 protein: CASTGTSGTDTQYF
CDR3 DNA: TGTGCCAGCACCGGGACTAGCGGAACAGATACGCAGTATTTT

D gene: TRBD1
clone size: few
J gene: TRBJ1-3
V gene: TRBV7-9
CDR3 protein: CASSLPGQGLPFSGNTIYF
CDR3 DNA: TGTGCCAGCAGCTTACCGGGACAGGGCCTTCCTTTCTCTGGAAACACCATATATTTT

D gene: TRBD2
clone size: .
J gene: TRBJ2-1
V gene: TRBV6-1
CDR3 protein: CASRSSGSLYNEQFF
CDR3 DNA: TGTGCCAGCAGATCTAGCGGGAGTTTATACAATGAGCAGTTCTTC

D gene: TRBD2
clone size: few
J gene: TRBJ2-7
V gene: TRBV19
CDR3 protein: CASTARVQAGVLYEQYF
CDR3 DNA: TGTGCCAGTACGGCCAGGGTGCAGGCGGGAGTGCTCTACGAGCAGTACTTC

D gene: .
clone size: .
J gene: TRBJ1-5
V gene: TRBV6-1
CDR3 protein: CASSTHGESNQPQHF
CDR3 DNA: TGTGCCAGCAGTACCCACGGGGAGAGCAATCAGCCCCAGCATTTT

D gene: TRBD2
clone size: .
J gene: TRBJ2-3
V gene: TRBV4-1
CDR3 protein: CASSHLQRTSGITDTQYF
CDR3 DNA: TGCGCCAGCAGCCATTTACAACGGACTAGCGGGATCACAGATACGCAGTATTTT

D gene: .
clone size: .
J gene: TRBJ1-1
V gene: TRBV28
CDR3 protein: CASSSIAPPGSTEAFF
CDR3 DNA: TGTGCCAGCAGCTCTATTGCCCCCCCGGGAAGCACTGAAGCTTTCTTT

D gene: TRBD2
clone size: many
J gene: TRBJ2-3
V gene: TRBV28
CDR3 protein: CATSLAGQSDTQYF
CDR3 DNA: TGTGCCACCTCCCTAGCGGGACAGTCAGATACGCAGTATTTT

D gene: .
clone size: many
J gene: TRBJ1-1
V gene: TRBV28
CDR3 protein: CASSLSQGGNTEAFF
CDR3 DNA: TGTGCCAGCAGTTTATCACAGGGTGGGAACACTGAAGCTTTCTTT

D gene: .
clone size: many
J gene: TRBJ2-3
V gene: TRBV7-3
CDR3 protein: CASSLRGKSDTQYF
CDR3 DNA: TGTGCCAGCAGCTTAAGAGGGAAGTCCGATACGCAGTATTTT

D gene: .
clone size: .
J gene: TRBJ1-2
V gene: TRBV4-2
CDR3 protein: CASSQMGGGARYYGYTF
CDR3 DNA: TGTGCCAGCAGCCAAATGGGCGGAGGGGCGCGATACTATGGCTACACCTTC

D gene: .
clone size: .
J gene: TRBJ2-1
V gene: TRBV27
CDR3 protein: CASSRQGGGIYGEQFF
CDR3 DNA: TGTGCCAGCAGCCGACAGGGAGGGGGAATTTACGGTGAGCAGTTCTTC

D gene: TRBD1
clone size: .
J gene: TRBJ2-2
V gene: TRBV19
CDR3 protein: CASRTGGASGELFF
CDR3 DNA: TGTGCCAGTAGGACAGGGGGCGCATCCGGGGAGCTGTTTTTT

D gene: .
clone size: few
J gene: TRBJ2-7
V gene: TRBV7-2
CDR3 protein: CASSFPGRASSYEQYF
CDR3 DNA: TGTGCCAGCAGTTTCCCGGGACGGGCTAGCTCCTACGAGCAGTACTTC

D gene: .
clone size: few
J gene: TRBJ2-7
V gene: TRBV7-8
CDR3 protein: CASRGGTAYEQYF
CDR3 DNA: TGTGCCAGCCGGGGAGGGACAGCCTACGAGCAGTACTTC

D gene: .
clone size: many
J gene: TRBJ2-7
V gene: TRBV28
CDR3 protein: CATSRDTYEQYF
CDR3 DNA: TGTGCCACCAGTCGGGACACCTACGAGCAGTACTTC

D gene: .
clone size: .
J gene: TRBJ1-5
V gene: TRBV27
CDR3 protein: CASSYNNQPQHF
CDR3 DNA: TGTGCCAGCAGTTACAACAATCAGCCCCAGCATTTT

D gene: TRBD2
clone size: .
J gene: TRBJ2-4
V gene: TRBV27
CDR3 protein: CASSGTSGRGRNIQYF
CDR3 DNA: TGTGCCAGCAGTGGGACTAGCGGGAGGGGGCGGAACATTCAGTACTTC

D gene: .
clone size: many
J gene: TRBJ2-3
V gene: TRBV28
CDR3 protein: CASTLLGAADTQYF
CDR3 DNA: TGTGCCAGCACCCTGCTCGGGGCAGCGGATACGCAGTATTTT

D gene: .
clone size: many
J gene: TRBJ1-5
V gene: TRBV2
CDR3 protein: CASSEKTGRQPQHF
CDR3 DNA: TGTGCCAGCAGTGAAAAAACAGGGAGGCAGCCCCAGCATTTT

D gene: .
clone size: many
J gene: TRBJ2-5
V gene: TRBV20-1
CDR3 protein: CSAREDPVVETQYF
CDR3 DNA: TGCAGTGCTAGAGAAGACCCGGTGGTGGAGACCCAGTACTTC

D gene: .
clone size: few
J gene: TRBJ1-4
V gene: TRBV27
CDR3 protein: CASSFREPQTDEKLFF
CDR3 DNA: TGTGCCAGCAGTTTTAGGGAACCCCAAACGGATGAAAAACTGTTTTTT

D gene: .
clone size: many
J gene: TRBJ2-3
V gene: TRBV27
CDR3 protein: CASSLSSVSGQYF
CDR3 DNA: TGTGCCAGCAGTTTATCGTCTGTTTCGGGGCAGTATTTT

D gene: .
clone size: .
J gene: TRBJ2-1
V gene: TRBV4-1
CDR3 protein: CASSQGTSSSYNEQFF
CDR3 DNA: TGCGCCAGCAGCCAGGGGACATCGAGCTCCTACAATGAGCAGTTCTTC

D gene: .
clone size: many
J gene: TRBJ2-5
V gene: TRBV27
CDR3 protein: CASGGRETQYF
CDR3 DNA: TGTGCCAGCGGGGGGCGGGAGACCCAGTACTTC

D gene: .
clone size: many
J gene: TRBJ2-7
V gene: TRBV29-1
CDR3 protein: CSVEGVAQGTPYEQYF
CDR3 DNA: TGCAGCGTTGAAGGAGTTGCACAGGGCACTCCCTACGAGCAGTACTTC

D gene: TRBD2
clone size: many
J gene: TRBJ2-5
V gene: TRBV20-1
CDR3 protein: CSARSTSAETQYF
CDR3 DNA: TGCAGTGCTAGATCGACTAGCGCAGAGACCCAGTACTTC

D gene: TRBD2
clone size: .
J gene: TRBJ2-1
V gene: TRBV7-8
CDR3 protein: CASSLAGTSGRAGNEQFF
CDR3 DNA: TGTGCCAGCAGCTTAGCCGGGACTAGCGGGAGGGCCGGGAATGAGCAGTTCTTC

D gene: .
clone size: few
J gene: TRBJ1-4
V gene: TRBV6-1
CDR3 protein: CASSRDGRNEKLFF
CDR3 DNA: TGTGCCAGCAGTCGGGACGGACGTAATGAAAAACTGTTTTTT

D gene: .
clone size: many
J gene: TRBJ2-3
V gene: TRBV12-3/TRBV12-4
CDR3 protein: CASRPPGADTQYF
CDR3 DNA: TGTGCCAGCAGACCCCCGGGGGCAGATACGCAGTATTTT

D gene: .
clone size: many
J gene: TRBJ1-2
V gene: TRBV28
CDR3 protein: CASSLTRQAYGYTF
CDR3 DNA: TGTGCCAGCAGTTTAACCCGACAGGCCTATGGCTACACCTTC

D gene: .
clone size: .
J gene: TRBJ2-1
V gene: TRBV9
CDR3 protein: CASSVDGSFYNGQFF
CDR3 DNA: TGTGCCAGCAGCGTAGACGGGAGCTTCTACAATGGGCAGTTCTTC

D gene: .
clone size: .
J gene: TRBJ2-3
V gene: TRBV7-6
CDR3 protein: CASSLNSATDTQYF
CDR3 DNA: TGTGCCAGCAGCTTAAACTCCGCCACAGATACGCAGTATTTT

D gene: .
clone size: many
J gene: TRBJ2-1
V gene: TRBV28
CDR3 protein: CASSLATGRDDFEQFF
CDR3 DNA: TGTGCCAGCAGTTTAGCGACAGGGAGGGATGATTTTGAGCAGTTCTTC

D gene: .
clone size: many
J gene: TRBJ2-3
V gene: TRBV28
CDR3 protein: CASSLISDTQYF
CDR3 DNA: TGTGCCAGCAGTTTAATCTCAGATACGCAGTATTTT

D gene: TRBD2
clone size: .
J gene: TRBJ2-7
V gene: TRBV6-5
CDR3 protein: CASSYGLVPNEQYF
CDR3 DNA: TGTGCCAGCAGTTACGGACTAGTCCCCAACGAGCAGTACTTC

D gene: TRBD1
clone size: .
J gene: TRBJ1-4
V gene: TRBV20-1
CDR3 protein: CSAVDRGREKLFF
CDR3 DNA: TGCAGTGCGGTAGACAGGGGAAGAGAAAAACTGTTTTTT

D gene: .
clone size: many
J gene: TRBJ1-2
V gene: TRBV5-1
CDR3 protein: CASSLAGIHSVYYGYTF
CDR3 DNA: TGCGCCAGCAGCTTGGCCGGGATCCACTCCGTTTACTATGGCTACACCTTC

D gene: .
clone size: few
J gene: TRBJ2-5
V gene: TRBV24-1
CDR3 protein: CATSDFSGKRGETQYF
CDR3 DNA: TGTGCCACCAGTGATTTCAGCGGGAAGAGGGGGGAGACCCAGTACTTC

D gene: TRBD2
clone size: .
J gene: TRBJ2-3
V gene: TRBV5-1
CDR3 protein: CASSSTVSGSRPTDTQYF
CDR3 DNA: TGCGCCAGCAGCTCGACAGTTAGCGGGAGTCGCCCCACAGATACGCAGTATTTT

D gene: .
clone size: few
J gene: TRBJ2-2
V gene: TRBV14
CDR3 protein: CASRLYTGELFF
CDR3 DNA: TGTGCCAGCAGGCTGTACACCGGGGAGCTGTTTTTT

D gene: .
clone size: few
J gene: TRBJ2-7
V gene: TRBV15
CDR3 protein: CATSRGGSVYEQYF
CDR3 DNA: TGTGCCACCAGCAGAGGAGGGTCGGTATACGAGCAGTACTTC

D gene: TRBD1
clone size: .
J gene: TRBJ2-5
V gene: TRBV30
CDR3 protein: CAWSTPGQNQETQCF
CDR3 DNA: TGTGCCTGGAGTACCCCGGGACAGAACCAAGAGACCCAGTGCTTC

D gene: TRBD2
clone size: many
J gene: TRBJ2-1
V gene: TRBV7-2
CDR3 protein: CASSLAGREGRNEQFF
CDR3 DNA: TGTGCCAGCAGCTTAGCTGGCAGGGAGGGCCGGAATGAGCAGTTCTTC